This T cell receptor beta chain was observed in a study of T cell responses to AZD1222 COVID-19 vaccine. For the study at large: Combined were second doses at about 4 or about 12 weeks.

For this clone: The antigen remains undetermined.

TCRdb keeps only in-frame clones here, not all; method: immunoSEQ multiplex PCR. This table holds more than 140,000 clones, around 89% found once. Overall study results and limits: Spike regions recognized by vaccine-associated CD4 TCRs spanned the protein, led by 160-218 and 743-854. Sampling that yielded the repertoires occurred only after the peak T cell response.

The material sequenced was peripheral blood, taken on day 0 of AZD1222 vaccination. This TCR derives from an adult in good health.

The CDR3 bases are TGCGCCAGCAGCTTGGCGGACAGGGGGCGTCGAGAGACCCAGTACTTC. Translation gives CASSLADRGRRETQYF. The gene calls are TRBV5-1 and TRBJ2-5; the match to TRBD1 covers 11 bases. Germline V gene lookup returns CDR1 SGHRS and CDR2 YFSETQ. This CDR3 comprises 16 residues. After removal of 0 bases from V and 4 bases from J, the junction contained 5 bases not matched to a gene.